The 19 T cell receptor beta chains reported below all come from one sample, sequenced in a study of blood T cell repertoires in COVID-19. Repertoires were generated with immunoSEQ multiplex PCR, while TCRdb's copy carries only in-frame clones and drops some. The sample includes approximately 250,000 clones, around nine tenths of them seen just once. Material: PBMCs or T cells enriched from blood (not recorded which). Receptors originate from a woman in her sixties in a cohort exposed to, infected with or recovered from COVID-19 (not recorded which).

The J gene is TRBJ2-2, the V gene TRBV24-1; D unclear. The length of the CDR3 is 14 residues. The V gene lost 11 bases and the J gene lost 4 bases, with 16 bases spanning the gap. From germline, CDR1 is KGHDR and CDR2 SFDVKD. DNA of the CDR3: TGTGCCATTATTGACCCGGGTGTCACCGGGGAGCTGTTTTTT. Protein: CAIIDPGVTGELFF.

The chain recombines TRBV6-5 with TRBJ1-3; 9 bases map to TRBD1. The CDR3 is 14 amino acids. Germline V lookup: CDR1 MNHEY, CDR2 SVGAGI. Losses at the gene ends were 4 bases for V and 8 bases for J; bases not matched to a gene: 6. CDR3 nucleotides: TGTGCCAGCAGTTCCCGGGACAGGGTTGACACCATATATTTT. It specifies CASSSRDRVDTIYF.

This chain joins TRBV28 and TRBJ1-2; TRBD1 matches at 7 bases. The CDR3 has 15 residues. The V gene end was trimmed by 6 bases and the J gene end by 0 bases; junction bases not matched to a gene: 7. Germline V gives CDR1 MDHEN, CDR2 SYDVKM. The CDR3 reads CASSRGQFPNYGYTF. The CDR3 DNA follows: TGTGCCAGCAGCCGGGGACAGTTTCCTAACTATGGCTACACCTTC.

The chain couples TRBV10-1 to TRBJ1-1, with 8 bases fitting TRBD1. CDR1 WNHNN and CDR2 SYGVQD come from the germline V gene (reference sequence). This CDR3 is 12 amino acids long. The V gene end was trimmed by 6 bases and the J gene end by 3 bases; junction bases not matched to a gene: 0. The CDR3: CASRGQDTEAFF. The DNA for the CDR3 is TGCGCCAGCAGGGGACAGGACACTGAAGCTTTCTTT.

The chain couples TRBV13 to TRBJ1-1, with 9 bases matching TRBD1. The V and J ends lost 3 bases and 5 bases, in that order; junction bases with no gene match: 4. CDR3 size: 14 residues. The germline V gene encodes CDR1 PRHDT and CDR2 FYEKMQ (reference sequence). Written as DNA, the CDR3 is TGTGCCAGCAGCTTCCGGGACAGGGCTACTGAAGCTTTCTTT. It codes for CASSFRDRATEAFF.

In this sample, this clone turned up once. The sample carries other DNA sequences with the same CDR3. The CDR3 spells CASSISRNTGELFF. CDR3 in DNA: TGTGCCAGTAGTATAAGCCGGAACACCGGGGAGCTGTTTTTT. The chain recombines TRBV19 with TRBJ2-2; D gene uncertain. The V and J ends lost 2 bases and 1 base respectively, with 5 bases between them. The CDR3 has 14 amino acids. Germline-derived CDR1 and CDR2 are LNHDA and SQIVND (reference sequence).

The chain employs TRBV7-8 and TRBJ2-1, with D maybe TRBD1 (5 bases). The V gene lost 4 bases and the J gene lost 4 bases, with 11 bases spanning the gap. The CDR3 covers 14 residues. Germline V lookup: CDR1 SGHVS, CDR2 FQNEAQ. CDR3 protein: CASSSWTNYNEQFF. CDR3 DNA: TGTGCCAGCAGCTCATGGACAAATTACAATGAGCAGTTCTTC.

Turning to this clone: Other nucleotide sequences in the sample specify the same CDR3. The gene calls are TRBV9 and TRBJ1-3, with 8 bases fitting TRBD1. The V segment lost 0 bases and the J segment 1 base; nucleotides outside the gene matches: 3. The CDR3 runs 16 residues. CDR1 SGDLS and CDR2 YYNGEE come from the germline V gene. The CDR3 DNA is TGTGCCAGCAGCGTAGGGACAGGGCCATCTGGAAACACCATATATTTT. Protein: CASSVGTGPSGNTIYF.

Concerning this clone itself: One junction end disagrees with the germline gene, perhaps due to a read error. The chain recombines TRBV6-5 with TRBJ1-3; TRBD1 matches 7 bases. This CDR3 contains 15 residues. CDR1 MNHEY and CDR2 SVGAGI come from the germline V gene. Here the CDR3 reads CASSRTGDAGNTIYF. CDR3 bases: TGTGCCAGCAGTCGAACAGGGGACGCTGGGAACACCATATATTTT.

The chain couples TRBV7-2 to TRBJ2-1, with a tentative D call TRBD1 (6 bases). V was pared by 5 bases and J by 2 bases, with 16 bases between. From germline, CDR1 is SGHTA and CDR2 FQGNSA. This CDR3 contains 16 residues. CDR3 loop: CASSPRGGNTYNEQFF. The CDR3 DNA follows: TGTGCCAGCAGCCCTCGAGGGGGAAACACCTACAATGAGCAGTTCTTC.

CDR3 region: CASSSGTGVPLHF. The DNA for the CDR3 is TGTGCCAGCAGCTCCGGGACAGGGGTTCCCCTCCACTTT. The chain combines TRBV11-2 with TRBJ1-6; TRBD1 matches at 10 bases. This CDR3 has 13 residues. Germline V gene sequence: CDR1 SGHAT, CDR2 FQNNGV. J was trimmed by 13 bases and V by 4 bases; bases with no gene match: 4.

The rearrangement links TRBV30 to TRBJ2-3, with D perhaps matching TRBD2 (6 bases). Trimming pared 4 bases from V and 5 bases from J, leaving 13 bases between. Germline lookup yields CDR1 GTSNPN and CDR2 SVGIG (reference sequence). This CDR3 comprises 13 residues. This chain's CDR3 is CAWTRMGGDTQYF. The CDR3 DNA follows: TGTGCCTGGACCCGTATGGGGGGAGATACGCAGTATTTT.

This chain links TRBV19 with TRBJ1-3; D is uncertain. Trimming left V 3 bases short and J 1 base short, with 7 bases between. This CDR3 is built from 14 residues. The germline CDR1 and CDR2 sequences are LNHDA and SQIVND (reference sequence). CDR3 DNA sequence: TGTGCCAGTAGTATCGGAGGGTCTGGAAACACCATATATTTT. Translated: CASSIGGSGNTIYF.

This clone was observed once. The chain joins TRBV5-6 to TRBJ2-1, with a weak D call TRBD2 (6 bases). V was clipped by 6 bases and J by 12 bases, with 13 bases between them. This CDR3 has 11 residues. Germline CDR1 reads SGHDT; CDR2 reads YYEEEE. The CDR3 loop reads CASNEGGPQFF. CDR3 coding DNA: TGTGCCAGCAATGAGGGAGGTCCGCAGTTCTTC.

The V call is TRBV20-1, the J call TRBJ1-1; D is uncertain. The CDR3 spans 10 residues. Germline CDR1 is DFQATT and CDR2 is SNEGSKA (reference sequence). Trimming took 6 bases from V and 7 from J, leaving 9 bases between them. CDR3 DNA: TGCAGTGCCGTACAGCTTGAAGCTTTCTTT. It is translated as CSAVQLEAFF.

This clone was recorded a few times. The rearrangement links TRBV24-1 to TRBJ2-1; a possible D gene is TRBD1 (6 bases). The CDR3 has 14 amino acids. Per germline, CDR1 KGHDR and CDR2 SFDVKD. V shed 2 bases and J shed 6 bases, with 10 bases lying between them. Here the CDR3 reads CATSDSSGVNEQFF. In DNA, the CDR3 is TGTGCCACCAGTGATTCATCAGGGGTCAATGAGCAGTTCTTC.

The CDR3, as DNA: TGTGCCAGCAGCTTAGTAGCGGGATCCTACAATGAGCAGTTCTTC. Protein product: CASSLVAGSYNEQFF. The rearrangement uses TRBV11-2 and TRBJ2-1, with 8 positions matching TRBD2. Germline CDR1 SGHAT, CDR2 FQNNGV. Trimming at V came to 1 base and at J to 1 base, leaving 0 bases not matched to a gene. CDR3 length equals 15 residues. Supplemented by reference TRBV11-2 and TRBJ2-1, the full variable domain reads EAGVAQSPRYKIIEKRQSVAFWCNPISGHATLYWYQQILGQGPKLLIQFQNNGVVDDSQLPKDRFSAERLKGVDSTLKIQPAKLEDSAVYLCASSLVAGSYNEQFFGPGTRLTVL.

CDR3 amino acids: CASSLRTSPGSTDTQYF. DNA for the CDR3: TGTGCCAGCAGCCTTCGGACTAGCCCCGGGAGCACAGATACGCAGTATTTT. The gene calls are TRBV7-6 and TRBJ2-3; 8 positions match TRBD2. Germline loops: CDR1 SGHVS, CDR2 FNYEAQ. The CDR3 loop spans 17 amino acids. V gave up 5 bases and J gave up 0 bases; unmatched junction bases: 10.

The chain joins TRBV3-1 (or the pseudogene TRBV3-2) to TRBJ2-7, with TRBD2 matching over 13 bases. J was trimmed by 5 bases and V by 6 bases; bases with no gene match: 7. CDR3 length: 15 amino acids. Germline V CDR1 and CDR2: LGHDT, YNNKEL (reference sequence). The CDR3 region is CASSQLAGGRDEQYF. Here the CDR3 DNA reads TGTGCCAGCAGTCAACTAGCGGGAGGGCGGGACGAGCAGTACTTC.